This is a list of T cell receptor beta chains from one sample in a study of beta chain features in type 1 diabetes. Some clones are missing from TCRdb's copy, which holds only in-frame ones; the method was immunoSEQ multiplex PCR. The repertoire consists of under 130,000 clones, with 25% to 35% occurring once and the leading ten covering more than 0.45%. Sequencing was carried out using central memory CD4+ T cells from blood. The receptors were gathered from a woman under 30 with type 1 diabetes. The CDR3 runs from the conserved cysteine through the conserved F or W. A D gene is named only where the DNA matches it firmly. Clone sizes are given selectively: once, few, many, or a class where the clone is expanded.

d_gene	v_gene	abundance	j_gene	CDR3aa	CDR3nt
NA	TRBV30	few	TRBJ1-2	CAWGGSGSSYGYTF	TGTGCCTGGGGGGGGTCGGGGTCGAGCTATGGCTACACCTTC
NA	TRBV18	few	TRBJ1-5	CASSQGRDQPQHF	TGTGCCAGCTCTCAGGGTAGGGATCAGCCCCAGCATTTT
TRBD1	TRBV7-9	NA	TRBJ1-1	CASSLDGTGVTEAFF	TGTGCCAGCAGCTTAGATGGGACAGGGGTTACTGAAGCTTTCTTT
TRBD1	TRBV30	many	TRBJ1-5	CAWSPWDSYSNQPQHF	TGTGCCTGGAGTCCCTGGGACAGCTATAGCAATCAGCCCCAGCATTTT
NA	TRBV19	once	TRBJ1-5	CASTRGNQPQHF	TGTGCCAGTACCAGAGGTAATCAGCCCCAGCATTTT
TRBD2	TRBV7-8	NA	TRBJ2-1	CASSPEVGGSYNEQFF	TGTGCCAGCAGCCCCGAGGTTGGCGGGAGTTACAATGAGCAGTTCTTC
NA	TRBV6-1	few	TRBJ2-2	CASSETTDTGELFF	TGTGCCAGCAGTGAGACAACAGACACCGGGGAGCTGTTTTTT
TRBD2	TRBV5-1	NA	TRBJ2-5	CASSLISVREGLTQTQYF	TGCGCCAGCAGCTTGATATCTGTGAGGGAGGGCCTCACGCAGACCCAGTACTTC
NA	TRBV23-1	NA	TRBJ1-2	CASRGGQWRAYGYTF	TGCGCCAGCAGAGGAGGACAGTGGCGCGCCTATGGCTACACCTTC
TRBD2	TRBV28	NA	TRBJ2-3	CASSPRGRATDTQYF	TGTGCCAGCAGTCCTCGCGGGAGGGCTACAGATACGCAGTATTTT
NA	TRBV20-1	NA	TRBJ2-1	CSVGLPNEQFF	TGCAGTGTCGGACTACCCAATGAGCAGTTCTTC
NA	TRBV7-3	NA	TRBJ1-1	CASSLEQGYEAFF	TGTGCCAGCAGCTTAGAACAGGGTTATGAAGCTTTCTTT
TRBD2	TRBV5-1	few	TRBJ2-1	CASSLGASGANNEQFF	TGCGCCAGCAGCTTGGGGGCCAGCGGGGCTAACAATGAGCAGTTCTTC
TRBD1	TRBV7-9	NA	TRBJ2-3	CSSSFWRTGKRADTQYF	TGTTCCAGCAGCTTTTGGCGGACAGGGAAAAGGGCAGATACGCAGTATTTT
TRBD1	TRBV6-5	NA	TRBJ1-1	CASSLTGGTEAFF	TGTGCCAGCAGTTTAACAGGGGGCACTGAAGCTTTCTTT
TRBD1	TRBV7-9	few	TRBJ2-6	CASSPSRGQGAGANVLTF	TGTGCCAGCAGCCCCTCCAGGGGACAGGGGGCTGGGGCCAACGTCCTGACTTTC
NA	TRBV30	many	TRBJ2-3	CACRLITDTQYF	TGTGCCTGCCGACTTATCACAGATACGCAGTATTTT
TRBD1	TRBV28	NA	TRBJ2-3	CASSSPGTGGSTDTQYF	TGTGCCAGCAGTTCCCCCGGGACAGGGGGATCCACAGATACGCAGTATTTT
TRBD1	TRBV27	few	TRBJ2-3	CASSSKGQRFITDTQYF	TGTGCCAGCAGTTCTAAGGGACAGCGATTTATCACAGATACGCAGTATTTT
TRBD1	TRBV14	few	TRBJ1-1	CASSRRDSHEAFF	TGTGCCAGCAGCAGAAGGGACAGTCACGAAGCTTTCTTT
TRBD1	TRBV7-2	NA	TRBJ1-5	CASSPQGQGIQPQHF	TGTGCCAGCAGCCCTCAGGGACAGGGGATTCAGCCCCAGCATTTT
NA	TRBV28	NA	TRBJ2-3	CASQEGPSTDTQYF	TGTGCCAGCCAGGAGGGACCTAGCACAGATACGCAGTATTTT
NA	TRBV4-1	NA	TRBJ2-3	CASSHATGSIGTDTQYF	TGCGCCAGCAGCCACGCAACAGGGAGCATAGGGACAGATACGCAGTATTTT
TRBD2	TRBV10-1	many	TRBJ2-7	CASSAASGTYEQYF	TGCGCCAGCAGTGCGGCTAGCGGGACCTACGAGCAGTACTTC
NA	TRBV5-1	NA	TRBJ1-2	CASSLEGGQQGYTF	TGCGCCAGCAGCTTGGAAGGTGGGCAACAGGGCTACACCTTC
NA	TRBV18	few	TRBJ2-3	CASSPPNQQDTQYF	TGTGCCAGCTCACCACCAAACCAACAAGATACGCAGTATTTT
TRBD2	TRBV7-3	few	TRBJ2-3	CASSTGAGSTDTQYF	TGTGCCAGCAGTACTGGAGCGGGAAGCACAGATACGCAGTATTTT
TRBD1	TRBV7-2	few	TRBJ1-1	CASSIQGGTEAFF	TGTGCCAGCAGCATACAGGGGGGGACTGAAGCTTTCTTT
TRBD1	TRBV7-3	NA	TRBJ2-3	CASSQGTGGHTDTQYF	TGTGCCAGCAGCCAAGGGACAGGGGGCCACACAGATACGCAGTATTTT
TRBD2	TRBV10-3	NA	TRBJ2-3	CAISDYLQRESTDTQYF	TGTGCCATCAGTGACTACCTACAGCGGGAGAGCACAGATACGCAGTATTTT
NA	TRBV4-3	NA	TRBJ2-1	CASSQALDYYNEQFF	TGCGCCAGCAGCCAAGCTTTGGACTATTACAATGAGCAGTTCTTC
NA	TRBV12-5	NA	TRBJ2-1	CASGSGSSYNEQFF	TGTGCTAGTGGATCGGGGAGCTCCTACAATGAGCAGTTCTTC
TRBD1	TRBV11-2	NA	TRBJ2-7	CASSSQGQSYYEQYF	TGTGCCAGCAGCTCCCAGGGACAGTCGTACTACGAGCAGTACTTC
NA	TRBV28	once	TRBJ1-1	CASALVRTEAFF	TGTGCCAGCGCTCTTGTGCGGACTGAAGCTTTCTTT
NA	TRBV5-4	NA	TRBJ1-5	CASSLNLPHSNQPQHF	TGTGCCAGCAGCTTGAACCTGCCACATAGCAATCAGCCCCAGCATTTT
NA	TRBV5-4	many	TRBJ1-4	CASSQDSAMNEKLFF	TGTGCCAGCAGCCAGGACAGCGCTATGAATGAAAAACTGTTTTTT
NA	TRBV27	NA	TRBJ2-4	CASSLPGLENIQYF	TGTGCCAGCAGTTTACCGGGGTTGGAAAACATTCAGTACTTC
TRBD1	TRBV5-1	few	TRBJ2-7	CASKPGQVLGEQYF	TGCGCCAGTAAGCCCGGACAGGTTCTAGGCGAGCAGTACTTC
NA	TRBV7-2	NA	TRBJ2-5	CASSLARMETQYF	TGTGCCAGCAGCTTAGCGCGGATGGAGACCCAGTACTTC
TRBD1	TRBV19	few	TRBJ2-5	CASSTGGGDGTQYF	TGTGCCAGTAGTACAGGGGGCGGGGACGGGACCCAGTACTTC
NA	TRBV7-2	NA	TRBJ1-1	CASSPNTNPRLQTEAFF	TGTGCCAGCAGCCCCAATACGAATCCCAGGTTGCAAACTGAAGCTTTCTTT
TRBD1	TRBV27	NA	TRBJ1-2	CASREQGRLYGYTF	TGTGCCAGCAGGGAACAGGGGCGCCTCTATGGCTACACCTTC
NA	TRBV7-2	NA	TRBJ1-5	CASSSLGGRQPQHF	TGTGCCAGCAGCTCGCTAGGCGGCCGGCAGCCCCAGCATTTT
TRBD2	TRBV5-1	NA	TRBJ2-3	CATSKMGLAGGDTQYF	TGCGCCACCTCGAAGATGGGACTAGCGGGAGGAGATACGCAGTATTTT
TRBD1	TRBV19	NA	TRBJ1-2	CASSLSQGANYGYTF	TGTGCCAGTAGTCTGTCACAGGGGGCTAACTATGGCTACACCTTC
NA	TRBV5-1	NA	TRBJ2-1	CASSYVPGMEQFF	TGCGCCAGCAGCTACGTTCCGGGGATGGAGCAGTTCTTC